This entry lists 13 T cell receptor beta chains sequenced from one sample in a study of T cell changes during pregnancy in multiple sclerosis. The method was immunoSEQ multiplex PCR; TCRdb's version includes in-frame clones alone and lacks a portion of them. The data show some 70,000 clones, about 90% seen once. The starting material was peripheral blood, obtained in the second trimester of pregnancy. Source of these receptors: a female donor with multiple sclerosis, enrolled in a pregnancy study.

The rearrangement uses TRBV4-2 and TRBJ2-5, with TRBD2 matching over 7 bases. The junction had 14 bases not matched to a gene; V was cut back by 0 bases and J by 4 bases. CDR1 is LGHNA and CDR2 is YNFKEQ in the germline V gene. The CDR3 is 18 residues long. The CDR3 region is CASSQDIRDYSRSETQYF. The CDR3 DNA sequence: TGTGCCAGCAGCCAAGATATACGGGACTATAGTCGGTCAGAGACCCAGTACTTC.

The table lists this clone with a few counts. V and J are TRBV19 and TRBJ1-1; D gene unclear. The ends were cut back, 1 base at V and 0 bases at J, with 6 bases in the middle. This CDR3 is 14 amino acids long. Germline V gene lookup returns CDR1 LNHDA and CDR2 SQIVND (reference sequence). CDR3 sequence: CASSIGRLNTEAFF. CDR3 nucleotide sequence: TGTGCCAGTAGTATAGGGAGACTGAACACTGAAGCTTTCTTT.

The gene calls are TRBV7-9 and TRBJ2-1; 11 positions agree with TRBD2. Germline values: CDR1 SEHNR, CDR2 FQNEAQ (reference sequence). The CDR3 is made up of 17 amino acids. V shed 5 bases, J shed 8 bases, and the junction held 14 bases outside the gene matches. The CDR3 region is CASSLSLAGGPRDEQFF. The CDR3 DNA follows: TGTGCCAGCAGCCTCTCCCTAGCGGGGGGCCCTAGGGATGAGCAGTTCTTC.

V usage is TRBV6-1 and J usage is TRBJ1-6; a weak D match, TRBD1 (6 bases). CDR1 is MNHNS, CDR2 SASEGT, per germline. The CDR3 sequence is 16 residues long. V lost 3 bases and J 10 bases, leaving 19 bases between the germline ends. CDR3 bases: TGTGCCAGCAGTGACCGACAGGTTCCCGTGAGGTCACCCCTCCACTTT. Translation: CASSDRQVPVRSPLHF.

The chain combines TRBV7-2 with TRBJ1-1; maybe TRBD1 (5 bases). This CDR3 spans 15 amino acids. The germline V and J ends were trimmed by 1 base and 0 bases, with 9 bases remaining between them. Germline-derived CDR1 and CDR2 are SGHTA and FQGNSA. CDR3 nucleotide sequence: TGTGCCAGCAGCTTAGTACAGGTCATGAACACTGAAGCTTTCTTT. Protein product: CASSLVQVMNTEAFF.

The chain combines TRBV7-9 with TRBJ2-5; D is unresolved. The CDR3 runs to 13 residues. V was cut by 6 bases and J by 1 base, with 9 bases left in between. CDR1 is SEHNR, CDR2 FQNEAQ, per germline (reference sequence). The CDR3 region has the DNA TGTGCCAGCAGGGTCGCAGGCCAAGAGACCCAGTACTTC. It is translated as CASRVAGQETQYF.

This clone was seen more than once but under ten times. V gene TRBV6-5 combines with J gene TRBJ1-1; 7 bases match TRBD1. The CDR3 consists of 13 residues. Germline assignment: CDR1 MNHEY and CDR2 SVGAGI. With 4 bases clipped from V and 4 bases from J, the junction kept 3 bases outside the gene matches. CDR3 sequence (DNA): TGTGCCAGCAGTTTCCACAGGGGCACTGAAGCTTTCTTT. Protein product: CASSFHRGTEAFF.

J is TRBJ2-1 and V is TRBV11-3; TRBD1 aligns across 7 bases. This CDR3 has 15 amino acids. Germline V lookup: CDR1 SGHNT, CDR2 YENEEA. J was trimmed by 2 bases and V by 4 bases; bases with no gene match: 5. CDR3 sequence: CASSYRQGTYNEQFF. The CDR3 nucleotides read TGTGCCAGCAGCTACCGACAGGGTACCTACAATGAGCAGTTCTTC.

This clone was observed once. This sequence joins TRBV5-4 and TRBJ2-2; a possible D gene is TRBD1 (5 bases). Trimming stripped 0 bases from V and 0 bases from J, with 15 bases between. The germline V gene encodes CDR1 SGHNT and CDR2 YYREEE (reference sequence). CDR3 size: 18 residues. CDR3: CASSLDRGALSNTGELFF. The DNA for the CDR3 is TGTGCCAGCAGCTTGGATAGGGGTGCCCTTTCGAACACCGGGGAGCTGTTTTTT.

This chain joins TRBV7-3 and TRBJ1-6; D possibly corresponds to TRBD1 (5 bases). The CDR3 spans 13 residues. CDR1 and CDR2 from the germline V gene are SGHTA and FQGTGA. V shed 5 bases and J shed 6 bases, with 8 bases lying between them. Here the CDR3 DNA reads TGTGCCAGCAGCCCGGGACTTAATTCACCCCTCCACTTT. This translates into CASSPGLNSPLHF.

The rearrangement joins TRBV7-9 to TRBJ2-7, with TRBD2 matching over 13 bases. CDR1 is SEHNR, CDR2 FQNEAQ, per germline (reference sequence). V was pared by 5 bases and J by 4 bases, with 5 bases of the junction left unmatched. The CDR3 is made up of 15 amino acids. The CDR3 region has the DNA TGTGCCAGCAGCACTAGCGGGGGGGCGGTATACGAGCAGTACTTC. Its protein product is CASSTSGGAVYEQYF.

The chain joins TRBV19 to TRBJ1-1; 8 positions agree with TRBD1. J lost 2 bases, V lost 3 bases, and 2 bases had no gene match. The CDR3 runs to 14 residues. Germline V gives CDR1 LNHDA, CDR2 SQIVND (reference sequence). In DNA, the CDR3 is TGTGCCAGTAGTATGGGACAGGTCAACACTGAAGCTTTCTTT. Residues: CASSMGQVNTEAFF.

This chain joins TRBV2 and TRBJ1-1, with no clear D. This CDR3 is built from 12 residues. The germline V and J ends were trimmed by 6 bases and 0 bases, with 5 bases remaining between them. CDR1 is SNHLY and CDR2 is FYNNEI in the germline V gene. This chain's CDR3 is CASSRMNTEAFF. The CDR3 nucleotides are TGTGCCAGCAGCAGAATGAACACTGAAGCTTTCTTT.